This TCR beta chain was documented in a study of Tregs in tolerant kidney transplant recipients. CDR3 size: 14 residues. Per the germline V gene, CDR1 is SGHNT and CDR2 is YYREEE (reference sequence). Deletions cut 2 bases from V and 1 base from J, with 9 bases between. Clones were sequenced by immunoSEQ multiplex PCR, and TCRdb holds only the in-frame ones, with some missing. Here the sample spans fewer than 100,000 clones, 93% being singletons. In its sample, this clone was seen a few times. Here the sequenced sample was CD4+ T cells from blood, taken before the transplant. This sequence was found in a human donor who received a combined kidney and bone marrow transplant. The chain couples TRBV5-4 to TRBJ1-1; perhaps TRBD1 as D (5 bases). The CDR3 bases are TGTGCCAGCAGCTTCTCAACAGGGAACACTGAAGCTTTCTTT. It yields the protein CASSFSTGNTEAFF. The entire variable domain, with the rest obtained from reference TRBV5-4 and TRBJ1-1, is as follows: ETGVTQSPTHLIKTRGQQVTLRCSSQSGHNTVSWYQQALGQGPQFIFQYYREEENGRGNFPPRFSGLQFPNYSSELNVNALELDDSALYLCASSFSTGNTEAFFGQGTRLTVV.